These 32 T cell receptor beta chains were all obtained from the same sample, sequenced in a study of T-cell memory formation after mild COVID-19 (dated by TCRdb to the early 2020s). Library generation was performed with 5' RACE. The sequencer was an Illumina NovaSeq 6000. The public reads were run again by TCRdb, first through fastp at Q25 and then through MiXCR, and only productive beta chains were kept. Rows with a matching CDR3 protein are joined into one entry that keeps the most common DNA and genes. Across this sample there are 250,000 to 350,000 distinct CDR3 sequences, with roughly 13% seen only once. The ten largest make up 21% of the sample. The sequenced material came from PBMCs or a T cell subset sorted from them (not recorded which). Source of these receptors: a man between 18 and 35 years old who had mild COVID-19 (a few samples of this study predate the infection). The sample titles of this study are shuffled in the database, so cell type and time point are left out; the donor was told from shared clones.

Details on this clonotype: The junction shows a germline mismatch at one end, possibly a read error. V usage is TRBV28 and J usage is TRBJ1-4, with D perhaps TRBD1 (6 bases). The CDR3 runs to 14 residues. Germline values: CDR1 MDHEN, CDR2 SYDVKM. As DNA, the CDR3 is TGTGCCAGCAGCTGGGGGGCAACCAATGAAAAACTGTTTTTT. Translating it yields CASSWGATNEKLFF.

There are a few counts of this clonotype. The V gene is TRBV7-9, the J gene TRBJ1-2; weak D call: TRBD1 (5 bases). CDR1 and CDR2 from the germline V gene are SEHNR and FQNEAQ (reference sequence). Trimming cost V 5 bases and J 4 bases, with 20 bases left between them. The CDR3 is 16 residues long. The CDR3 loop reads CASSGTLRGDPYGYTF. The CDR3 nucleotides read TGTGCCAGCAGCGGCACCCTTCGAGGGGATCCCTATGGCTACACCTTC.

This clonotype was recorded at least ten times. V and J are TRBV6-5 and TRBJ2-7; 9 nucleotides line up with TRBD1. The germline V gene encodes CDR1 MNHEY and CDR2 SVGAGI. The trim removed 6 bases at V and 5 bases at J, leaving 5 bases unmatched. This CDR3 spans 13 amino acids. The CDR3 loop is CASSPGQGNEQYF. The CDR3 DNA sequence: TGTGCCAGCAGCCCGGGACAGGGTAACGAGCAGTACTTC.

This clonotype was recorded at least ten times. The CDR3 DNA follows: TGTGCCAGTTTACAGGGGTATGAGCAGTTCTTC. Encoded protein: CASLQGYEQFF. The chain couples TRBV10-3 to TRBJ2-1, with TRBD1 identical over 7 bases. This CDR3 region has 11 residues. The germline V gene has CDR1 ENHRY and CDR2 SYGVKD. The V segment lost 10 bases and the J segment 8 bases; nucleotides outside the gene matches: 5.

The rearrangement links TRBV20-1 to TRBJ2-5, with TRBD1 matching over 7 bases. Germline V lookup: CDR1 DFQATT, CDR2 SNEGSKA (reference sequence). The CDR3 sequence is 12 residues long. Trimming took 4 bases from V and 9 from J; bases not matched to a gene: 8. The CDR3 sequence is CSAKGAGAPQYF. The CDR3, as DNA: TGCAGTGCTAAGGGGGCAGGGGCGCCCCAGTACTTC.

This clonotype was detected many times. This chain uses TRBV6-2 or TRBV6-3 with TRBJ2-7, with D maybe TRBD1 (6 bases). Trimming took 8 bases from V and 3 from J, leaving 17 bases between them. From germline, CDR1 is MNHEY and CDR2 SVGEGT. The CDR3 has 14 residues. CDR3 protein: CASEQQGRGYEQYF. The CDR3 coding sequence is TGTGCCAGCGAGCAACAGGGCCGTGGCTACGAGCAGTACTTC.

This clonotype was picked up a small number of times. At one of its ends the junction is not consistent with the germline gene, which may arise from a read error. The CDR3 DNA sequence: TGTGCCAGCAGCCTGGGACATCCCATTTATTTT. Residues: CASSLGHPIYF. V usage is TRBV12-3 or TRBV12-4 and J usage is TRBJ1-3; a possible D gene is TRBD1 (6 bases). This CDR3 region has 11 residues.

This clonotype came up a few times. The V gene is TRBV12-5, the J gene TRBJ1-1, with D tentatively TRBD1 (6 bases). The CDR3 is 12 amino acids. The germline V gene has CDR1 LGHNT and CDR2 FRNRAP. V lost 7 bases, J lost 5 bases, and 11 bases lay in between. The CDR3 loop is CASATGLTEAFF. CDR3 nucleotides: TGTGCTAGTGCAACAGGGTTGACTGAAGCTTTCTTT. The full variable domain, rest sourced from reference TRBV12-5 and TRBJ1-1, is DARVTQTPRHKVTEMGQEVTMRCQPILGHNTVFWYRQTMMQGLELLAYFRNRAPLDDSGMPKDRFSAEMPDATLATLKIQPSEPRDSAVYFCASATGLTEAFFGQGTRLTVV.

This clonotype has only a few counts. This chain connects TRBV5-4 to TRBJ2-7, with D tentatively TRBD1 or TRBD2 (6 bases each). The CDR3 spans 14 residues. V was cut by 4 bases and J by 3 bases, with 14 bases left in between. Germline CDR1 SGHNT, CDR2 YYREEE (reference sequence). Written as DNA, the CDR3 is TGTGCCAGCAGCGACGGAGGGGGACACTACGAGCAGTACTTC. Its protein is CASSDGGGHYEQYF.

V and J are TRBV6-2 or TRBV6-3 and TRBJ2-7; possible D gene TRBD1, 6 bases. This CDR3 contains 14 residues. Germline lookup yields CDR1 MNHEY and CDR2 SVGEGT. V shed 2 bases and J shed 0 bases, with 8 bases lying between them. The CDR3 spells CASSYRGSSYEQYV. The CDR3 DNA reads TGTGCCAGCAGTTACAGGGGGAGCTCCTACGAGCAGTACGTC.

This clonotype was observed many times. The chain recombines TRBV6-2 or TRBV6-3 with TRBJ1-1; TRBD1 aligns across 9 bases. Germline CDR1 reads MNHEY; CDR2 reads SVGEGT. V lost 2 bases and J lost 3; bases outside the gene matches: 7. The CDR3 runs to 16 residues. The CDR3 spells CASSYTRQGGDTEAFF. CDR3 DNA: TGTGCCAGCAGTTACACCCGACAGGGGGGAGACACTGAAGCTTTCTTT.

The chain uses TRBV7-2 and TRBJ1-2; D is perhaps TRBD1 (6 bases). Germline values: CDR1 SGHTA, CDR2 FQGNSA. The V and J ends lost 0 bases and 6 bases respectively, with 14 bases between them. The CDR3 spans 15 residues. Here the CDR3 reads CASSLASRGEDGYTF. The CDR3 coding sequence is TGTGCCAGCAGCTTAGCTTCAAGGGGGGAGGATGGCTACACCTTC.

A few counts support this clonotype. The CDR3 DNA reads TGTGCCAGCAGTTACGGCCGAAACTACGAGCAGTACGTC. The encoded protein is CASSYGRNYEQYV. The chain carries TRBV6-2 or TRBV6-3 and TRBJ2-7; D is ambiguous. Trimming took 2 bases from V and 3 from J, leaving 8 bases between them. From germline, CDR1 is MNHEY and CDR2 SVGEGT. The CDR3 spans 13 residues.

This chain uses TRBV20-1 with TRBJ1-5; D uncertain. CDR3 length: 12 residues. From germline, CDR1 is DFQATT and CDR2 SNEGSKA (reference sequence). The ends were cut back, 4 bases at V and 3 bases at J, with 7 bases in the middle. In DNA form, the CDR3 reads TGCAGTGCTAACGGTCCCAATCAGCCCCAGCATTTT. This codes for CSANGPNQPQHF.

This clonotype came up many times. The V gene is TRBV6-5, the J gene TRBJ2-7; D may be TRBD2 (5 bases). Trimming shortened V by 6 bases and J by 0 bases, and 9 bases separated the two germline ends. The germline V gene has CDR1 MNHEY and CDR2 SVGAGI. This CDR3 comprises 13 residues. For the CDR3, the DNA is TGTGCCAGCAGGCGGGCCAGCTCCTACGAGCAGTACTTC. The encoded protein is CASRRASSYEQYF.

This clonotype was detected only a few times. The V gene is TRBV9, the J gene TRBJ2-7, with D unclear. The V gene's germline CDR1 is SGDLS and CDR2 YYNGEE. The CDR3 sequence is 15 residues long. The V gene lost 0 bases and the J gene lost 0 bases, with 10 bases spanning the gap. The DNA of the CDR3 is TGTGCCAGCAGCGTAGAGGGCAGCCTCTCCTACGAGCAGTACTTC. Its protein product is CASSVEGSLSYEQYF.

This clonotype has a handful of counts. The rearrangement links TRBV5-5 to TRBJ2-1; 14 bases line up with TRBD2. Germline CDR1 and CDR2: SGHKS and YYEKEE (reference sequence). V was pared by 4 bases and J by 5 bases, with 5 bases of the junction left unmatched. This CDR3 contains 16 residues. CDR3 bases: TGTGCCAGCAGCCCCAGACTAGCGGGGGGGAACAATGAGCAGTTCTTC. Amino acid sequence: CASSPRLAGGNNEQFF.

The chain joins TRBV20-1 to TRBJ2-7; tentative D call: TRBD1 (5 bases). CDR1 and CDR2 from the germline V gene are DFQATT and SNEGSKA (reference sequence). V lost 1 base to trimming and J lost 4 bases, with 11 bases between them. This CDR3 has 13 residues. CDR3 DNA: TGCAGTGCTAGAGGGGGCTCGGCTTACGAGCAGTACTTC. Residues: CSARGGSAYEQYF.

This clonotype was picked up a small number of times. The chain carries TRBV7-3 and TRBJ1-6, with a possible D match to TRBD1 (6 bases). Between the trimmed V and J ends, which lost 2 bases and 4 bases, there was a span of 9 bases. Germline lookup yields CDR1 SGHTA and CDR2 FQGTGA. The CDR3 has 15 residues. CDR3 sequence: CASSLGGAYNSPLHF. The CDR3 DNA sequence: TGTGCCAGCAGCTTAGGGGGCGCATATAATTCACCCCTCCACTTT.

This chain joins TRBV11-3 and TRBJ2-3; no clear D. V was cut by 4 bases and J by 2 bases, with 13 bases left in between. CDR3 size: 15 residues. Germline V gene sequence: CDR1 SGHNT, CDR2 YENEEA. The CDR3 is CASSSTTLNTDTQYF. In DNA form, the CDR3 reads TGTGCCAGCAGCTCCACCACGCTAAACACAGATACGCAGTATTTT.

As DNA, the CDR3 is TGCGCCAGCAGCCAAGGCGGACTAGCGGATACTAATTACGAGCAGTACTTC. Protein sequence: CASSQGGLADTNYEQYF. This chain uses TRBV4-1 with TRBJ2-7, with TRBD2 matching over 10 bases. The trim removed 1 base at V and 4 bases at J, leaving 10 bases unmatched. CDR1 is MGHRA, CDR2 YSYEKL, per germline. CDR3 size: 17 residues.

The chain carries TRBV5-1 and TRBJ1-5, with D perhaps TRBD1 (5 bases). The CDR3 runs 15 residues. The ends were cut back, 4 bases at V and 4 bases at J, with 15 bases in the middle. The V gene's germline CDR1 is SGHRS and CDR2 YFSETQ. In DNA, the CDR3 is TGCGCCAGCAGCACCGGGGCAGGCCGTAATCAGCCCCAGCATTTT. As protein: CASSTGAGRNQPQHF.

In its sample, this clonotype was seen a few times. This chain connects TRBV11-2 to TRBJ1-2, with D possibly matching TRBD1 (6 bases). With 1 base removed from V and 2 bases from J, the gap between germline ends came to 14 bases. The V gene's germline CDR1 is SGHAT and CDR2 FQNNGV. CDR3 length: 16 amino acids. The CDR3 loop is CASSLAARGGNYGYTF. The CDR3 nucleotides are TGTGCCAGCAGCTTAGCGGCCAGGGGTGGCAACTATGGCTACACCTTC.

The chain employs TRBV2 and TRBJ2-1; possible D gene TRBD1, 6 bases. V lost 5 bases to trimming and J lost 8 bases, with 13 bases between them. This CDR3 is built from 13 residues. CDR1 is SNHLY, CDR2 FYNNEI, per germline. CDR3 in DNA: TGTGCCAGCAGTCCCCGACAGGCCTATGAGCAGTTCTTC. Translation gives CASSPRQAYEQFF.

This rearrangement joins TRBV7-9 to TRBJ2-7; perhaps TRBD1 as D (6 bases). The V gene's germline CDR1 is SEHNR and CDR2 FQNEAQ (reference sequence). V lost 7 bases to trimming and J lost 0 bases, with 13 bases between them. The CDR3 runs 14 residues. The CDR3, as DNA: TGTGCCAGCACCTTTTGGACAGACTCCTACGAGCAGTACTTC. This sequence encodes CASTFWTDSYEQYF.

This clonotype was seen more than once but under ten times. The chain links TRBV10-3 to TRBJ2-7, with 10 bases matching TRBD1. Trimming removed 0 bases from V and 2 bases from J; junction bases left unmatched: 4. Germline CDR1 is ENHRY and CDR2 is SYGVKD. The CDR3 length is 16 residues. In DNA form, the CDR3 reads TGTGCCATCAGTGAGTCCGGGACAGGGGCAACCTACGAGCAGTACTTC. Residues: CAISESGTGATYEQYF.

This clonotype was picked up a small number of times. The V and J genes are TRBV20-1 and TRBJ2-1, with 9 bases fitting TRBD2. Germline V gene sequence: CDR1 DFQATT, CDR2 SNEGSKA (reference sequence). Trimming cost V 0 bases and J 5 bases; bases outside gene matches: 5. This CDR3 has 15 residues. The CDR3 loop reads CSARDPQRGDNEQFF. DNA for the CDR3: TGCAGTGCTAGAGATCCCCAGCGGGGGGACAATGAGCAGTTCTTC.

This clonotype was seen once. The J gene is TRBJ1-6, the V gene TRBV4-1; D not certain. Between the trimmed V and J ends, which lost 5 bases and 7 bases, there was a span of 15 bases. CDR1 MGHRA and CDR2 YSYEKL come from the germline V gene. CDR3 length: 15 amino acids. Here the CDR3 DNA reads TGCGCCAGCAGCTCGGCCGTCTTGGGGAATTCACCCCTCCACTTT. Translating gives CASSSAVLGNSPLHF.

This clonotype was seen only a few times. The chain is built from TRBV20-1 and TRBJ1-1; D is uncertain. The length of the CDR3 is 17 residues. Trimming left V 5 bases short and J 2 bases short, with 24 bases between. CDR1 is DFQATT, CDR2 SNEGSKA, per germline (reference sequence). As DNA, the CDR3 is TGCAGTGCTCCCGACATGGCACTCGTAGGATTAAACACTGAAGCTTTCTTT. As protein: CSAPDMALVGLNTEAFF.

The gene calls are TRBV20-1 and TRBJ2-5; TRBD1 agrees at 9 bases. The J segment lost 2 bases and the V segment lost 5 bases, leaving 9 bases of the junction unmatched. Per germline, CDR1 DFQATT and CDR2 SNEGSKA (reference sequence). The CDR3 contains 15 residues. CDR3 sequence (DNA): TGCAGTGCTGTGGGACAGGGTTGGTATCAAGAGACCCAGTACTTC. Protein: CSAVGQGWYQETQYF.

This clonotype came up a few times. V usage is TRBV30 and J usage is TRBJ2-3; D may be TRBD1 or TRBD2 (5 bases each). The V gene's germline CDR1 is GTSNPN and CDR2 SVGIG (reference sequence). The CDR3 covers 15 residues. V dropped 4 bases and J dropped 2 bases, with 16 bases sitting between them. For the CDR3, the DNA is TGTGCCTGGACCCCGGGACGGCAATTCACAGATACGCAGTATTTT. Its translation is CAWTPGRQFTDTQYF.

This clonotype was recorded a few times. The chain couples TRBV5-1 to TRBJ1-1; no firm D call. The ends were cut back, 6 bases at V and 6 bases at J, with 18 bases in the middle. The CDR3 has 14 amino acids. Germline CDR1 and CDR2: SGHRS and YFSETQ. For the CDR3, the DNA is TGCGCCAGCACCGCGGGAGTAGAGAGGGCTGAAGCTTTCTTT. Its protein product is CASTAGVERAEAFF.